This T cell receptor (beta chain) was profiled in a study of shared clonotypes between healthy human individuals. From germline, CDR1 is MDHEN and CDR2 SYDVKM. Trimming at V came to 2 bases and at J to 4 bases, leaving 3 bases not matched to a gene. The CDR3 consists of 16 residues. Original processing notes: Because ImmunoSEQ provided only junction sequences with no quality scores, the filtering differed. TCRdb's copy holds only in-frame clones and misses some; the assay was immunoSEQ multiplex PCR. V and J calls and clone size are as listed in that table; D and trimming were resolved from the DNA. The sample consists of about 490,000 clones, about 78% of them appearing once. In unsorted samples, genomic DNA was obtained using tens of millions of PBMCs.

V usage is TRBV28 and J usage is TRBJ2-1; 12 bases match TRBD2. The origin of this receptor is a woman in her 40s in good health. Some clones in this sample may be carry-over from other donors' samples. The sample comprised PBMCs. This chain's CDR3 is CASSLVLAGGYNEQFF. Written as DNA, the CDR3 is TGTGCCAGCAGTTTAGTCCTAGCGGGGGGGTACAATGAGCAGTTCTTC.